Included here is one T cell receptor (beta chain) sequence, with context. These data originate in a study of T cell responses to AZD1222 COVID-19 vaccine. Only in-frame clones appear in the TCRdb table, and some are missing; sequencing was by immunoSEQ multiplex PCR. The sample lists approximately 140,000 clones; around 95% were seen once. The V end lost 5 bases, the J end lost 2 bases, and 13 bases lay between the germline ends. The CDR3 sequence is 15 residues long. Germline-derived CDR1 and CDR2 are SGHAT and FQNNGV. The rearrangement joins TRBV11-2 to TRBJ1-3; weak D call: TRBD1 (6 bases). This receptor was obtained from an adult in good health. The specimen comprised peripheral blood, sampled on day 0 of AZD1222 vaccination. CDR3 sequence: CASSPRAGAGNTIYF. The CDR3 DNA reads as TGTGCCAGCAGCCCGAGGGCAGGGGCTGGAAACACCATATATTTT.